The 18 T cell receptor beta chains listed next were all sequenced from one sample in a study of blood T cell repertoires in COVID-19. Some clones are missing from TCRdb's copy, which holds only in-frame ones; the method was immunoSEQ multiplex PCR. The table lists about 53,000 clones, about 76% of them singletons. The source material was peripheral blood. The source of these receptors is a man aged 70-80 years with active or convalescent COVID-19.

The chain joins TRBV3-1 (or the pseudogene TRBV3-2) to TRBJ1-2, with 11 bases that match TRBD1. The germline V gene has CDR1 LGHDT and CDR2 YNNKEL (reference sequence). With V trimmed by 6 bases and J by 7 bases, 4 bases remained unmatched. The CDR3 is 13 residues long. For the CDR3, the DNA is TGTGCCAGCAGACCCGGGACAGGGGGTGGCTACACCTTC. This codes for CASRPGTGGGYTF.

This clone was seen once. This chain joins TRBV12-3 or TRBV12-4 and TRBJ2-5, with 7 bases that match TRBD1. Unmatched junction bases numbered 5, after V lost 8 bases and J lost 5 bases. This CDR3 has 12 amino acids. CDR3 region: CASREGAETQYF. The CDR3 nucleotides read TGTGCCAGCCGTGAGGGGGCCGAGACCCAGTACTTC.

The rearrangement uses TRBV6-5 and TRBJ2-5, with TRBD1 identical over 8 bases. Germline lookup yields CDR1 MNHEY and CDR2 SVGAGI. There are 13 residues in the CDR3. J lost 3 bases, V lost 11 bases, and 8 bases had no gene match. The CDR3 bases are TGTGCCTGTAGATGGACAGGGAAAGAGACCCAGTACTTC. This codes for CACRWTGKETQYF.

J is TRBJ2-1 and V is TRBV6-5; D possibly corresponds to TRBD2 (6 bases). Trimming left V 8 bases short and J 3 bases short, with 17 bases between. The CDR3 has 15 amino acids. Germline-derived CDR1 and CDR2 are MNHEY and SVGAGI. The CDR3 loop reads CASLNPTGGYNEQFF. Written as DNA, the CDR3 is TGTGCCAGCCTCAATCCTACCGGGGGCTACAATGAGCAGTTCTTC.

This clone appeared a few times. V usage is TRBV14 and J usage is TRBJ2-7; 8 bases agree with TRBD2. After removal of 3 bases from V and 2 bases from J, the junction contained 6 bases not matched to a gene. CDR1 is SGHDN, CDR2 FVKESK, per germline. This CDR3 region has 15 residues. CDR3 sequence: CASSHRLAPTYEQYF. The CDR3 nucleotides read TGTGCCAGCAGCCACCGACTAGCGCCTACCTACGAGCAGTACTTC.

This clone was seen a few times. The chain joins TRBV11-3 to TRBJ1-1; D is perhaps TRBD1 (5 bases). V was trimmed by 10 bases and J by 1 base, leaving 13 bases between them. The CDR3 sequence is 13 residues long. Looked up from germline, CDR1 is SGHNT and CDR2 is YENEEA. The CDR3 is CATALGGNTEAFF. In DNA, the CDR3 is TGTGCCACCGCTTTGGGGGGGAACACTGAAGCTTTCTTT.

This clone has ten or more counts. The genes are TRBV11-2 and TRBJ2-7, with 9 bases aligning to TRBD2. With V trimmed by 3 bases and J by 3 bases, 6 bases remained unmatched. The CDR3 runs to 15 residues. Germline V lookup: CDR1 SGHAT, CDR2 FQNNGV. CDR3 DNA: TGTGCCAGCAGCTTCTCGGCTAGCGGGAACTACGAGCAGTACTTC. Protein product: CASSFSASGNYEQYF.

CDR3 amino acids: CASRRTGGKEQFF. In DNA form, the CDR3 reads TGTGCCAGCAGGAGGACAGGGGGAAAAGAGCAGTTCTTC. The chain has TRBV11-3 and TRBJ2-1; TRBD1 agrees at 10 bases. Per the germline V gene, CDR1 is SGHNT and CDR2 is YENEEA. This CDR3 region has 13 residues. Trimming took 6 bases from V and 10 from J; bases not matched to a gene: 6.

The gene calls are TRBV5-1 and TRBJ2-3; possible D gene TRBD2, 6 bases. The germline V gene encodes CDR1 SGHRS and CDR2 YFSETQ. The V and J ends lost 4 bases and 7 bases respectively, with 22 bases between them. CDR3 length equals 16 residues. This CDR3 reads CASSLTRDSSSHTQYF. CDR3 in DNA: TGCGCCAGCAGCCTAACCCGGGACTCCAGCAGCCATACGCAGTATTTT. Looking up the rest from reference TRBV5-1 and TRBJ2-3 gives the full variable domain: KAGVTQTPRYLIKTRGQQVTLSCSPISGHRSVSWYQQTPGQGLQFLFEYFSETQRNKGNFPGRFSGRQFSNSRSEMNVSTLELGDSALYLCASSLTRDSSSHTQYFGPGTRLTVL.

In this sample, this clone turned up a few times. The chain links TRBV7-9 to TRBJ2-1; 7 bases match TRBD1. Germline trimming cut 0 bases from V and 1 base from J; bases unmatched to any gene: 3. Germline lookup yields CDR1 SEHNR and CDR2 FQNEAQ (reference sequence). The CDR3 is 16 amino acids. The CDR3 sequence is CASSLARDSSYNEQFF. The CDR3 DNA sequence: TGTGCCAGCAGCTTAGCGAGGGACAGTTCCTACAATGAGCAGTTCTTC.

The chain employs TRBV9 and TRBJ1-2, with 10 bases lining up with TRBD1. The CDR3 sequence is 13 residues long. CDR1 is SGDLS, CDR2 YYNGEE, per germline. V was pared by 4 bases and J by 6 bases, with 3 bases of the junction left unmatched. CDR3: CASSQGTGDGYTF. The CDR3 region has the DNA TGTGCCAGCAGCCAAGGGACAGGGGATGGCTACACCTTC.

This clone was seen only a few times. The rearrangement links TRBV25-1 to TRBJ2-5, with TRBD1 as a possible D gene (5 bases). Germline-derived CDR1 and CDR2 are MGHDK and SYGVNS. CDR3 length: 13 residues. Trimming stripped 5 bases from V and 5 bases from J, with 12 bases between. CDR3 sequence reads: CASSRVGQETQYF. CDR3 bases: TGTGCCAGCAGTCGGGTGGGGCAGGAGACCCAGTACTTC.

The chain has TRBV7-9 and TRBJ2-5; possibly TRBD1 for D (6 bases). The CDR3 totals 14 residues. Germline CDR1 and CDR2: SEHNR and FQNEAQ (reference sequence). The ends were cut back, 1 base at V and 5 bases at J, with 11 bases in the middle. The CDR3 loop reads CASSLGTAGETQYF. DNA of the CDR3: TGTGCCAGCAGCTTAGGGACAGCCGGGGAGACCCAGTACTTC.

This clone has more than one count but fewer than ten. The chain has TRBV27 and TRBJ2-3; a possible D gene is TRBD1 (5 bases). The length of the CDR3 is 15 residues. Germline CDR1 is MNHEY and CDR2 is SMNVEV (reference sequence). The V end was cut by 5 bases, the J end by 0 bases, with 12 bases between. The CDR3 is CASSPWTPSTDTQYF. In DNA form, the CDR3 reads TGTGCCAGCAGTCCTTGGACACCAAGCACAGATACGCAGTATTTT.

The rearrangement uses TRBV5-4 and TRBJ2-5; a weak D match, TRBD2 (6 bases). Trimming removed 3 bases from V and 5 bases from J, with 20 bases in between. This CDR3 contains 16 residues. CDR1 is SGHNT, CDR2 YYREEE, per germline (reference sequence). Here the CDR3 DNA reads TGTGCCAGCAGCTGGGCGGGACGACTTATCCGGGAGACCCAGTACTTC. It is translated as CASSWAGRLIRETQYF. The full variable domain, rest sourced from reference TRBV5-4 and TRBJ2-5, is ETGVTQSPTHLIKTRGQQVTLRCSSQSGHNTVSWYQQALGQGPQFIFQYYREEENGRGNFPPRFSGLQFPNYSSELNVNALELDDSALYLCASSWAGRLIRETQYFGPGTRLLVL.

The chain combines TRBV7-9 with TRBJ1-3; D is ambiguous. CDR1 is SEHNR, CDR2 FQNEAQ, per germline (reference sequence). This CDR3 is built from 15 residues. Trimming removed 6 bases from V and 0 bases from J, with 12 bases in between. CDR3 in amino acids: CASREGYSSGNTIYF. The CDR3 region has the DNA TGTGCCAGCAGGGAAGGTTACAGCTCTGGAAACACCATATATTTT.

The V gene is TRBV11-3, the J gene TRBJ1-2; D remains ambiguous. Per germline, CDR1 SGHNT and CDR2 YENEEA. The CDR3 runs 13 residues. Trimming pared 4 bases from V and 3 bases from J, leaving 9 bases between. DNA of the CDR3: TGTGCCAGCAGCTCCCCGAGGGACTATGGCTACACCTTC. This encodes CASSSPRDYGYTF.

The J gene is TRBJ2-7, the V gene TRBV5-5; D remains unclear. Trimming took off 0 bases at V and 3 bases at J, with 13 bases between the two ends. This CDR3 comprises 15 residues. Looked up from germline, CDR1 is SGHKS and CDR2 is YYEKEE (reference sequence). The CDR3 DNA reads TGTGCCAGCAGCTTGGCAGTACAGCAACTCTACGAGCAGTACTTC. Its translation is CASSLAVQQLYEQYF.